The rows below give T cell receptor beta chains drawn from one sample of a study of beta chain features in type 1 diabetes. Measured with immunoSEQ multiplex PCR; TCRdb has only the in-frame clones, and not every one. Seen here are 600,000 to 700,000 clones, around an eighth observed once, and the top ten hold 0.022%. Material: naive CD4+ T cells from blood. The receptors originated from a man younger than 35 with type 1 diabetes. Both conserved end residues are part of each CDR3. The order of the fields is D gene, V gene, J gene, clone size, CDR3 DNA, CDR3 protein. A D gene is named only where the DNA matches it firmly. The size field is filled for only some rows; it gives once, few, many or a size class.

d_call: TRBD1
v_call: TRBV7-8
j_call: TRBJ1-2
clone_size: few
cdr3_nt: TGTGCCAGCAGCTCCGGACAGGGAGGCTATGGCTACACCTTC
cdr3_aa: CASSSGQGGYGYTF

d_call: TRBD1
v_call: TRBV7-9
j_call: TRBJ1-2
clone_size: -
cdr3_nt: TGTGCCAGCAGTCCAGGACAGGCTAACTATGGCTACACCTTC
cdr3_aa: CASSPGQANYGYTF

d_call: -
v_call: TRBV6-1
j_call: TRBJ1-1
clone_size: -
cdr3_nt: TGTGCCAGCAGGGGAAGAAACACTGAAGCTTTCTTT
cdr3_aa: CASRGRNTEAFF

d_call: -
v_call: TRBV2
j_call: TRBJ1-2
clone_size: -
cdr3_nt: TGTGCCAGCAGCGGGACGGGTTGGGGCTACACCTTC
cdr3_aa: CASSGTGWGYTF

d_call: -
v_call: TRBV7-9
j_call: TRBJ1-4
clone_size: few
cdr3_nt: TGTGCCAGCAGCTTAGGGACGGAAAATGAAAAACTGTTTTTT
cdr3_aa: CASSLGTENEKLFF

d_call: TRBD1
v_call: TRBV2
j_call: TRBJ2-3
clone_size: -
cdr3_nt: TGTGCCAGCCATCGAGGGGGCGCGGGTGCAGATACGCAGTATTTT
cdr3_aa: CASHRGGAGADTQYF

d_call: -
v_call: TRBV28
j_call: TRBJ1-1
clone_size: -
cdr3_nt: TGTGCCAGCAGTCCCCCGGACGGGAACACTGAAGCTTTCTTT
cdr3_aa: CASSPPDGNTEAFF

d_call: TRBD1
v_call: TRBV30
j_call: TRBJ2-7
clone_size: -
cdr3_nt: TGTGCCTGGTACCCGGGACAGGGCTACGAGCAGTACTTC
cdr3_aa: CAWYPGQGYEQYF

d_call: -
v_call: TRBV5-4
j_call: TRBJ2-6
clone_size: -
cdr3_nt: TGTGCCAGCAGCTTCTCTGGGGCCAACGTCCTGACTTTC
cdr3_aa: CASSFSGANVLTF

d_call: -
v_call: TRBV30
j_call: TRBJ1-1
clone_size: few
cdr3_nt: TGTGCCTGGAGTGGAGACGCGGTCACTGAAGCTTTCTTT
cdr3_aa: CAWSGDAVTEAFF

d_call: TRBD2
v_call: TRBV4-2
j_call: TRBJ2-7
clone_size: -
cdr3_nt: TGTGCCAGCAGCCAAGCGGGTAGCGGGGTATACGAGCAGTACTTC
cdr3_aa: CASSQAGSGVYEQYF

d_call: -
v_call: TRBV11-1
j_call: TRBJ2-5
clone_size: -
cdr3_nt: TGTGCCAGCAGCTTAAGGGCAGCCGAAGAGACCCAGTACTTC
cdr3_aa: CASSLRAAEETQYF

d_call: -
v_call: TRBV5-1
j_call: TRBJ1-6
clone_size: -
cdr3_nt: TGCGCCAGCAGCACGGGTCAAGCGGAGTCACCCCTCCACTTT
cdr3_aa: CASSTGQAESPLHF

d_call: -
v_call: TRBV20-1
j_call: TRBJ1-2
clone_size: -
cdr3_nt: TGCAGTGCGGTAATGGACAGTGGCTACACCTTC
cdr3_aa: CSAVMDSGYTF

d_call: -
v_call: TRBV4-1
j_call: TRBJ1-1
clone_size: few
cdr3_nt: TGCGCCAGCAGCCAAGGAAGGGTGTGGGATCGGAGAACTGAAGCTTTCTTT
cdr3_aa: CASSQGRVWDRRTEAFF

d_call: TRBD1
v_call: TRBV18
j_call: TRBJ1-5
clone_size: few
cdr3_nt: TGTGCCAGCTCACACCGGGACAGTTATCAGCCCCAGCATTTT
cdr3_aa: CASSHRDSYQPQHF

d_call: -
v_call: TRBV25-1
j_call: TRBJ2-7
clone_size: -
cdr3_nt: TGTGCCAGCAGCATCACAGCTACCTCCTACGAGCAGTACTTC
cdr3_aa: CASSITATSYEQYF

d_call: TRBD2
v_call: TRBV15
j_call: TRBJ2-3
clone_size: -
cdr3_nt: TGTGCCACCAGCAGAGATGCACTAGCGGGAGGCACAGATACGCAGTATTTT
cdr3_aa: CATSRDALAGGTDTQYF

d_call: TRBD1
v_call: TRBV5-4
j_call: TRBJ2-2
clone_size: -
cdr3_nt: TGTGCCAGCAGCCCCGGGACAGCCAACACCGGGGAGCTGTTTTTT
cdr3_aa: CASSPGTANTGELFF

d_call: TRBD1
v_call: TRBV10-3
j_call: TRBJ2-7
clone_size: few
cdr3_nt: TGTGCCATCACCGGAGGACAGGGGGCTTTCGAGCAGTACTTC
cdr3_aa: CAITGGQGAFEQYF

d_call: -
v_call: TRBV18
j_call: TRBJ1-1
clone_size: few
cdr3_nt: TGTGCCAGCTCATCAAGCGGTTTCATGAACACTGAAGCTTTCTTT
cdr3_aa: CASSSSGFMNTEAFF

d_call: -
v_call: TRBV15
j_call: TRBJ2-3
clone_size: few
cdr3_nt: TGTGCCACCAGCAGAGACCTTACACGAGGGAGAGCAGATACGCAGTATTTT
cdr3_aa: CATSRDLTRGRADTQYF

d_call: -
v_call: TRBV6-1
j_call: TRBJ2-7
clone_size: few
cdr3_nt: TGTGCCAGCAGGGATACCGGGACGGTATCCTACGAGCAGTACTTC
cdr3_aa: CASRDTGTVSYEQYF

d_call: TRBD1
v_call: TRBV6-5
j_call: TRBJ2-2
clone_size: -
cdr3_nt: TGTGCCAGCAGTTTCTGGACAGGGACGAACACCGGGGAGCTGTTTTTT
cdr3_aa: CASSFWTGTNTGELFF

d_call: -
v_call: TRBV10-3
j_call: TRBJ1-3
clone_size: few
cdr3_nt: TGTGCCATCAGCGATTCTCACTCTGGAAACACCATATATTTT
cdr3_aa: CAISDSHSGNTIYF

d_call: -
v_call: TRBV6-5
j_call: TRBJ1-5
clone_size: few
cdr3_nt: TGTGCCAGCAGTTACGATCTGGGGGGTCAGCCCCAGCATTTT
cdr3_aa: CASSYDLGGQPQHF

d_call: -
v_call: TRBV10-2
j_call: TRBJ2-1
clone_size: few
cdr3_nt: TGCGCCAGCAGTCCGGGGTTGTACAATGAGCAGTTCTTC
cdr3_aa: CASSPGLYNEQFF

d_call: TRBD2
v_call: TRBV29-1
j_call: TRBJ2-2
clone_size: -
cdr3_nt: TGCAGCGGTGTCCCCCTAGCGGACACCGGGGAGCTGTTTTTT
cdr3_aa: CSGVPLADTGELFF

d_call: -
v_call: TRBV25-1
j_call: TRBJ2-2
clone_size: few
cdr3_nt: TGTGCCAGCGGATCAACCGGGGAGCTGTTTTTT
cdr3_aa: CASGSTGELFF

d_call: -
v_call: TRBV18
j_call: TRBJ1-1
clone_size: -
cdr3_nt: TGTGCCAGCTCACCACTTCGGCAGGGAGACACTGAAGCTTTCTTT
cdr3_aa: CASSPLRQGDTEAFF

d_call: TRBD1
v_call: TRBV11-1
j_call: TRBJ2-1
clone_size: few
cdr3_nt: TGTGCCAGCAGCCGGGACAGGTCGGGGAATGAGCAGTTCTTC
cdr3_aa: CASSRDRSGNEQFF

d_call: TRBD1
v_call: TRBV9
j_call: TRBJ2-1
clone_size: -
cdr3_nt: TGTGCCAGCAGCAGCCGGGACAGTAACAATGAGCAGTTCTTC
cdr3_aa: CASSSRDSNNEQFF

d_call: -
v_call: TRBV29-1
j_call: TRBJ1-1
clone_size: -
cdr3_nt: TGCAGCGTTAGTGGACGGATGAACACTGAAGCTTTCTTT
cdr3_aa: CSVSGRMNTEAFF

d_call: TRBD1
v_call: TRBV10-3
j_call: TRBJ1-2
clone_size: few
cdr3_nt: TGTGCCATCAGTGAGCCGGACAGGGAATATGGCTACACCTTC
cdr3_aa: CAISEPDREYGYTF

d_call: -
v_call: TRBV25-1
j_call: TRBJ1-1
clone_size: -
cdr3_nt: TGTGCCAGCAGCCAAGAGGGGCAGAACACTGAAGCTTTCTTT
cdr3_aa: CASSQEGQNTEAFF

d_call: -
v_call: TRBV7-8
j_call: TRBJ2-1
clone_size: few
cdr3_nt: TGTGCCCTCAGCCTGGGCTGGGACTACAATGAGCAGTTCTTC
cdr3_aa: CALSLGWDYNEQFF

d_call: -
v_call: TRBV2
j_call: TRBJ2-3
clone_size: -
cdr3_nt: TGTGCCAGCAGTTTAGCAGGCGGCACAGATACGCAGTATTTT
cdr3_aa: CASSLAGGTDTQYF

d_call: TRBD1
v_call: TRBV23-1
j_call: TRBJ1-6
clone_size: -
cdr3_nt: TGCGCCAGCAGTCACCGAGACAGGGCGGCTTCACCCCTCCACTTT
cdr3_aa: CASSHRDRAASPLHF

d_call: -
v_call: TRBV30
j_call: TRBJ1-5
clone_size: -
cdr3_nt: TGTGCCTGGAGGGCGACAGGCTTACTGAATCAGCCCCAGCATTTT
cdr3_aa: CAWRATGLLNQPQHF